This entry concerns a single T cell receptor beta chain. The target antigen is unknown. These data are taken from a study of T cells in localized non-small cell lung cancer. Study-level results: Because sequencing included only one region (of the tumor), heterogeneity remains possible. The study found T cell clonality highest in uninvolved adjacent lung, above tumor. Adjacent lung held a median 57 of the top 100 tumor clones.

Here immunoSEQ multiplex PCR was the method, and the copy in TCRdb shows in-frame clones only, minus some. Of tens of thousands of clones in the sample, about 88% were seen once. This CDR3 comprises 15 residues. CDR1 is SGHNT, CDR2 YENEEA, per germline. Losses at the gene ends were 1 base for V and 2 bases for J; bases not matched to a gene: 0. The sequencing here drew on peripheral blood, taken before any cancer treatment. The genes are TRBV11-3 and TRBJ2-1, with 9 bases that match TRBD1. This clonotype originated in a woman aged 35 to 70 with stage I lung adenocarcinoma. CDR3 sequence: CASSLGTGAYNEQFF. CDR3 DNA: TGTGCCAGCAGCTTAGGGACAGGGGCCTACAATGAGCAGTTCTTC. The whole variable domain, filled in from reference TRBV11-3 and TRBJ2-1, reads EAGVVQSPRYKIIEKKQPVAFWCNPISGHNTLYWYLQNLGQGPELLIRYENEEAVDDSQLPKDRFSAERLKGVDSTLKIQPAELGDSAVYLCASSLGTGAYNEQFFGPGTRLTVL.